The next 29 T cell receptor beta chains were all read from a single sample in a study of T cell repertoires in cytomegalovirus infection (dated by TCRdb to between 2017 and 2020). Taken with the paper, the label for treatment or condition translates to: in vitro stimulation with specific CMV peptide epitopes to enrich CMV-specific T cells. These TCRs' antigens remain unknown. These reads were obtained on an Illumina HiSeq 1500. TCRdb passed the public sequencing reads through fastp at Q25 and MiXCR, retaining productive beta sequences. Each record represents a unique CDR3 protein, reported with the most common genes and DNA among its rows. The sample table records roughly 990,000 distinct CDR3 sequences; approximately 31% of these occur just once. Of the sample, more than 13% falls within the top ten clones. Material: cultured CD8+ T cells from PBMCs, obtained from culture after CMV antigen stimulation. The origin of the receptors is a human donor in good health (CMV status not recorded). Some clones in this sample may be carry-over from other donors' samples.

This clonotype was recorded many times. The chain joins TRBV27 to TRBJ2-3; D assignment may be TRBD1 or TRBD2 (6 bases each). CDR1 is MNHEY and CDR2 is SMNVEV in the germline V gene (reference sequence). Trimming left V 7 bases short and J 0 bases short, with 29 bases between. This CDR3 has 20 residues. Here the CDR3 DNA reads TGTGCCAGCACCCGGCACCCCGGGGGCGGACTAATCCCTAGCACAGATACGCAGTATTTT. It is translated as CASTRHPGGGLIPSTDTQYF.

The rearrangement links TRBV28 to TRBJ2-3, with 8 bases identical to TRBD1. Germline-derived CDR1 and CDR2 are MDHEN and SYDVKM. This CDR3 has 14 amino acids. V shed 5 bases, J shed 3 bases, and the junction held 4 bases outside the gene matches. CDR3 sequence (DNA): TGTGCCAGCAGTGGACAGGGAGTAACAGATACGCAGTATTTT. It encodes CASSGQGVTDTQYF.

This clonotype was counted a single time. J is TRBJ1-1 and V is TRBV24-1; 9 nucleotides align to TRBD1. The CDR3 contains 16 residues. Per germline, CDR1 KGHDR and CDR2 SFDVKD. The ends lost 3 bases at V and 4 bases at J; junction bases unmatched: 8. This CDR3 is CATSDPRDRAPTEAFF. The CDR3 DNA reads TGTGCCACCAGTGATCCCCGGGACAGGGCCCCCACTGAAGCTTTCTTT.

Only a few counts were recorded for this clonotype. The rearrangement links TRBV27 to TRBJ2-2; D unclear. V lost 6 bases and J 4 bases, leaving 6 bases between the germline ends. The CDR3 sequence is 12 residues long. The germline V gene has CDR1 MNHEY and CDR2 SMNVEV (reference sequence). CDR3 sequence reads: CASRTPTGELFF. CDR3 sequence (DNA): TGTGCCAGCAGGACTCCCACCGGGGAGCTGTTTTTT.

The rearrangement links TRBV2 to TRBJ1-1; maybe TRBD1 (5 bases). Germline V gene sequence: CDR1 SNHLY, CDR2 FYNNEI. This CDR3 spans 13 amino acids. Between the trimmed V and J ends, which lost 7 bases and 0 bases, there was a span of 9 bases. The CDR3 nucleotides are TGTGCCAGCATGGACACCATGAACACTGAAGCTTTCTTT. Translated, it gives CASMDTMNTEAFF.

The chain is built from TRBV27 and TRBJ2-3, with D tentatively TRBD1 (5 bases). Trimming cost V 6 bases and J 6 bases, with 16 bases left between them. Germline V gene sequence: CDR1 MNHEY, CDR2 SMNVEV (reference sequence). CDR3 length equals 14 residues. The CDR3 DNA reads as TGTGCCAGCAGCTACAATAAGGGGCAGGATACGCAGTATTTT. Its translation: CASSYNKGQDTQYF.

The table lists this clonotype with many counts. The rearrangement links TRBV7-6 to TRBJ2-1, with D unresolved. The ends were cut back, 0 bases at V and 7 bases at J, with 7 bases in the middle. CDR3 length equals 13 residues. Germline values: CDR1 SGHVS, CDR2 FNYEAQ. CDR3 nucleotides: TGTGCCAGCAGCTTAGCCTCCGATAATGAGCAGTTCTTC. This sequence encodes CASSLASDNEQFF.

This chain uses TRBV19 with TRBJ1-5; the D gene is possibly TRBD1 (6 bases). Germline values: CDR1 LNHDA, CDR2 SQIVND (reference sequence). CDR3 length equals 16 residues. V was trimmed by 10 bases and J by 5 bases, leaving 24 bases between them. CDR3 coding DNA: TGTGCCACCAAAAAATACGGGGGGCGCCGGGATCAGCCCCAGCATTTT. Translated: CATKKYGGRRDQPQHF.

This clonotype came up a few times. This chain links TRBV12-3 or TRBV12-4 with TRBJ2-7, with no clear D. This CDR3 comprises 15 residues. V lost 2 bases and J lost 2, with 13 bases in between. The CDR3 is CASSLSVLPTYEQYF. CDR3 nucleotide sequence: TGTGCCAGCAGTTTATCAGTTTTACCGACCTACGAGCAGTACTTC.

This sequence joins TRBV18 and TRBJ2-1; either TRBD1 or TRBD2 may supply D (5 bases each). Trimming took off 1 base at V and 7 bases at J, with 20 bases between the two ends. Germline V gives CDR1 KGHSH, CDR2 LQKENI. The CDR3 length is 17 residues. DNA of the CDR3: TGTGCCAGCTCACCACGGGCCGGGACGACCGTTGTAAATGAGCAGTTCTTC. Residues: CASSPRAGTTVVNEQFF.

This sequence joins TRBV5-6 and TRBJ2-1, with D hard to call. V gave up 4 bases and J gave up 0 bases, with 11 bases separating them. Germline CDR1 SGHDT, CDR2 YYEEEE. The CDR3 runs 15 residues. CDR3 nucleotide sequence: TGTGCCAGCAGCGGGAAGGAGAGCTCCTACAATGAGCAGTTCTTC. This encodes CASSGKESSYNEQFF.

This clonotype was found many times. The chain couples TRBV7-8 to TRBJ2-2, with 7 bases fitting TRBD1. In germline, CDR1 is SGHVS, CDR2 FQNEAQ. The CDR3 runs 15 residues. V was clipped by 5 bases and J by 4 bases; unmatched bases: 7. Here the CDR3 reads CASSPRDRITGELFF. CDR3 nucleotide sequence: TGTGCCAGCAGCCCCCGGGACAGAATCACCGGGGAGCTGTTTTTT.

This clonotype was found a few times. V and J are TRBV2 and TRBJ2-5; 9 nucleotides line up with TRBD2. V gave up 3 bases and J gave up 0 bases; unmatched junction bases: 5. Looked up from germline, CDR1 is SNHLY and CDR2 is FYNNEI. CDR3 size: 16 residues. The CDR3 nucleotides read TGTGCCAGCAGTGACACGACTAGCGGCTACCAAGAGACCCAGTACTTC. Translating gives CASSDTTSGYQETQYF. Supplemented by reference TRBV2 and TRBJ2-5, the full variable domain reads EPEVTQTPSHQVTQMGQEVILRCVPISNHLYFYWYRQILGQKVEFLVSFYNNEISEKSEIFDDQFSVERPDGSNFTLKIRSTKLEDSAMYFCASSDTTSGYQETQYFGPGTRLLVL.

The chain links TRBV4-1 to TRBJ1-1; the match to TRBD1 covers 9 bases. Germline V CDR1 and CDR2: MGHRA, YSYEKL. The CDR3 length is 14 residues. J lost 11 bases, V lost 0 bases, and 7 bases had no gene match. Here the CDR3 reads CASSQEGLQGAAFF. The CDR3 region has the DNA TGCGCCAGCAGCCAAGAGGGCTTACAGGGGGCTGCTTTCTTT.

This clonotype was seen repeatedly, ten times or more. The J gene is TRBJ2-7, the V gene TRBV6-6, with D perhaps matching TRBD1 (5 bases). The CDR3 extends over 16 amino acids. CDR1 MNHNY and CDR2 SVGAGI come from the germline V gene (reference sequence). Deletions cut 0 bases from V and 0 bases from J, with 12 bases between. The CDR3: CASSYSARQSSYEQYF. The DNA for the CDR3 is TGTGCCAGCAGTTACTCCGCCAGACAGAGCTCCTACGAGCAGTACTTC.

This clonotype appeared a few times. CDR3 protein: CASSPPGTGGNEQFF. The CDR3 nucleotides are TGCGCCAGCAGCCCCCCCGGGACAGGGGGCAATGAGCAGTTCTTC. This rearrangement joins TRBV4-1 to TRBJ2-1; 11 nucleotides match TRBD1. The CDR3 is 15 amino acids. V shed 4 bases, J shed 6 bases, and the junction held 5 bases outside the gene matches. Germline loops: CDR1 MGHRA, CDR2 YSYEKL.

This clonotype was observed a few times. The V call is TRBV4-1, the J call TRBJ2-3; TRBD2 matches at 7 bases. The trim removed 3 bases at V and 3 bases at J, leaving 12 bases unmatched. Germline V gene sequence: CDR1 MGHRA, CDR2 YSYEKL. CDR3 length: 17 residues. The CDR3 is CASSQDPPAGITDTQYF. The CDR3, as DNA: TGCGCCAGCAGCCAGGACCCTCCAGCGGGGATTACAGATACGCAGTATTTT.

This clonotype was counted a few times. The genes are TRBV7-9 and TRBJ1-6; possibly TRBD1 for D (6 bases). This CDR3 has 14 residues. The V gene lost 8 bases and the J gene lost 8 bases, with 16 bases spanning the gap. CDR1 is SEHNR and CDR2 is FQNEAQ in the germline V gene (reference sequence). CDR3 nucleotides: TGTGCCAGCCAGAGGGGGTTTGTTGATTCACCCCTCCACTTT. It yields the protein CASQRGFVDSPLHF.

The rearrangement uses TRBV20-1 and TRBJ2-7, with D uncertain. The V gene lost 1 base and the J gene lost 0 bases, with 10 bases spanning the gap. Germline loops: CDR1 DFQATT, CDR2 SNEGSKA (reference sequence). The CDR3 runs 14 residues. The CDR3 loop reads CSARGATSSYEQYV. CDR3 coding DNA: TGCAGTGCTAGAGGGGCTACCAGCTCCTACGAGCAGTACGTC.

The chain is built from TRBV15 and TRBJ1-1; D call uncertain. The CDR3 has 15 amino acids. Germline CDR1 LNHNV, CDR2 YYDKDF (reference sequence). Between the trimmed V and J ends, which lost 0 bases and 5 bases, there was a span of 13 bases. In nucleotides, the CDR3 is TGTGCCACCAGCAGAGATCAAGCCGGGGATACTGAAGCTTTCTTT. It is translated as CATSRDQAGDTEAFF.

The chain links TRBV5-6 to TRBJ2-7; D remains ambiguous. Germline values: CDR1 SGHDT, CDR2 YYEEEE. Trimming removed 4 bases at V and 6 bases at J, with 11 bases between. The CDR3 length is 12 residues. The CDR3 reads CASSPSLGEQYF. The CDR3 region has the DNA TGTGCCAGCAGCCCTTCTCTAGGCGAGCAGTACTTC.

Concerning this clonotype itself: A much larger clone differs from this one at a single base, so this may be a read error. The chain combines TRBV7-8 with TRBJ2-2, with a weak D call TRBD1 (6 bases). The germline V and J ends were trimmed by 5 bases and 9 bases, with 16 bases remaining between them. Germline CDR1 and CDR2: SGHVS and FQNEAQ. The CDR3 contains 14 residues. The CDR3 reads CASSDNWGRRELFF. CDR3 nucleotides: TGTGCCAGCAGCGATAACTGGGGGCGCAGGGAGCTGTTTTTT.

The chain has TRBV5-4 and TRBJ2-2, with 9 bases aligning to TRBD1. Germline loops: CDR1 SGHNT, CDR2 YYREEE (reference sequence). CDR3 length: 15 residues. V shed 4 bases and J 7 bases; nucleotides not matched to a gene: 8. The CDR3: CASSKTGGRDGELFF. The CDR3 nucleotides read TGTGCCAGCAGCAAGACAGGGGGACGGGACGGGGAGCTGTTTTTT.

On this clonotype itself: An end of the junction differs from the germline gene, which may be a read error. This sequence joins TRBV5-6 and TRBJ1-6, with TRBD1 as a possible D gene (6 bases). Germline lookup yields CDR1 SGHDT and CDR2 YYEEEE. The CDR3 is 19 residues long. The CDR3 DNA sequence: TGTGCCAGCAATCCTACGGGGGGACATCTGAGCTCCTATAATTCACCCATCCACTTT. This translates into CASNPTGGHLSSYNSPIHF. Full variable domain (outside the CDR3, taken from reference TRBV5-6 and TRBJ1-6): DAGVTQSPTHLIKTRGQQVTLRCSPKSGHDTVSWYQQALGQGPQFIFQYYEEEERQRGNFPDRFSGHQFPNYSSELNVNALLLGDSALYLCASNPTGGHLSSYNSPIHFGNGTRLTVT.

The CDR3, as DNA: TGTGCCAGTAGTATCGGATTATACACTGAAGCTTTCTTT. Protein product: CASSIGLYTEAFF. The chain links TRBV19 to TRBJ1-1, with D unresolved. This CDR3 spans 13 amino acids. Germline V CDR1 and CDR2: LNHDA, SQIVND (reference sequence). The V end lost 3 bases, the J end lost 3 bases, and 8 bases lay between the germline ends.

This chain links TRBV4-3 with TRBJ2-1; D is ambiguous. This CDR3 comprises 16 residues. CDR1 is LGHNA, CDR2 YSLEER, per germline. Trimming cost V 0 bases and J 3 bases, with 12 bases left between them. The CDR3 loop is CASSQDSRAFYNEQFF. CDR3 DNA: TGCGCCAGCAGCCAAGATTCGAGAGCCTTCTACAATGAGCAGTTCTTC.

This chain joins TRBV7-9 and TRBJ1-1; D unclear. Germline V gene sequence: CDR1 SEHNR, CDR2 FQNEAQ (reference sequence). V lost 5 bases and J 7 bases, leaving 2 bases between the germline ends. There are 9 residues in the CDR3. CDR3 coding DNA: TGTGCCAGCAGCCGTGAAGCTTTCTTT. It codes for CASSREAFF.

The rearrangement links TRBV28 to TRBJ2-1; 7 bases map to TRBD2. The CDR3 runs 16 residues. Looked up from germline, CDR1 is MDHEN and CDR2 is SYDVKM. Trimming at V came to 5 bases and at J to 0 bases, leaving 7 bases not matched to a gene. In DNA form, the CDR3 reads TGTGCCAGCAGTCCGGGGGGAGCGAGCTCCTACAATGAGCAGTTCTTC. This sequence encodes CASSPGGASSYNEQFF.

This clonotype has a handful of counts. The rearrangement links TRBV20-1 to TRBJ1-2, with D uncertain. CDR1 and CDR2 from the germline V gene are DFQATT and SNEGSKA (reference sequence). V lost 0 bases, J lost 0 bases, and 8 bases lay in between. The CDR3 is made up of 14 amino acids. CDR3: CSARETVANYGYTF. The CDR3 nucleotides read TGCAGTGCTAGAGAGACGGTAGCTAACTATGGCTACACCTTC.